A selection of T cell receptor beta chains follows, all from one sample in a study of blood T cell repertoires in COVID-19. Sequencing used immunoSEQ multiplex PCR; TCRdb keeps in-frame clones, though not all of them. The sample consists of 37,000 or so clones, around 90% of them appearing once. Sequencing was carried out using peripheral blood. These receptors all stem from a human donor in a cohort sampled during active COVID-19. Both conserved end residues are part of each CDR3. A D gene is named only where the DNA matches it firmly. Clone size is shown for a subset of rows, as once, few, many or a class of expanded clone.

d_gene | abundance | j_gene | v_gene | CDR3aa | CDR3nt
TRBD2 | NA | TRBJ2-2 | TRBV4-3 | CASSQDWASGYTGELFF | TGCGCCAGCAGCCAAGATTGGGCTAGCGGCTACACCGGGGAGCTGTTTTTT
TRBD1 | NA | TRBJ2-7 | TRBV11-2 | CASSLPGQRTYEQYF | TGTGCCAGCAGCTTGCCGGGACAGAGGACCTACGAGCAGTACTTC
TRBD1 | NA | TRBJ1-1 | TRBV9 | CASSAAGGTNTEAFF | TGTGCCAGCAGCGCTGCAGGGGGAACGAACACTGAAGCTTTCTTT
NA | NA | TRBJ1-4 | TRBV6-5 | CASSPTQGPSLKLFF | TGTGCCAGCAGCCCCACACAGGGACCGAGCCTCAAACTGTTTTTT
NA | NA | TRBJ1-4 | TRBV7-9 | CASSPAEKLFF | TGTGCCAGCAGCCCCGCGGAAAAACTGTTTTTT
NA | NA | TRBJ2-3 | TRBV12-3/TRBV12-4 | CASSALKDTQYF | TGTGCCAGCAGCGCACTAAAAGATACGCAGTATTTT
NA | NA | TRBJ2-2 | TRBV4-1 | CASSQDNGQRNTGELFF | TGCGCCAGCAGCCAAGATAACGGACAACGGAACACCGGGGAGCTGTTTTTT
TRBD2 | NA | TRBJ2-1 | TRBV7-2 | CASSSVLAGGVNEQFF | TGTGCCAGCAGCTCAGTACTAGCGGGGGGGGTGAATGAGCAGTTCTTC
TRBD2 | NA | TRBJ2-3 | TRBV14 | CATNRASGSPASTDTQYF | TGTGCCACCAATAGGGCTAGCGGCTCCCCGGCTAGCACAGATACGCAGTATTTT
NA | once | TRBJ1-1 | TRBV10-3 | CAISESEAGYEAFF | TGTGCCATCAGTGAGTCGGAAGCGGGTTATGAAGCTTTCTTT
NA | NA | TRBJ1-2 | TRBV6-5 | CASSYRGQINYGYTF | TGTGCCAGCAGTTACCGAGGACAGATTAACTATGGCTACACCTTC
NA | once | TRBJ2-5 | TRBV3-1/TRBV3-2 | CASSQGGRETQYF | TGTGCCAGCAGCCAAGGGGGCAGGGAGACCCAGTACTTC
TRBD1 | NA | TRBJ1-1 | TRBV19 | CASSVPGQGYNTEAFF | TGTGCCAGTAGTGTACCGGGACAGGGCTATAACACTGAAGCTTTCTTT
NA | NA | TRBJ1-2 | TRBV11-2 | CASSPNRENGYTF | TGTGCCAGCAGCCCTAACAGGGAAAATGGCTACACCTTC
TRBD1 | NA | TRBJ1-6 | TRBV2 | CASTETGRNSPLHF | TGTGCCAGCACGGAGACAGGGAGGAATTCACCCCTCCACTTT
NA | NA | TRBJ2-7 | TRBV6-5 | CASSSNLGPYEQYF | TGTGCCAGCAGTTCGAATTTGGGGCCCTACGAGCAGTACTTC
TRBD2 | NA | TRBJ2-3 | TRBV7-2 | CASSPNSAGVDTQYF | TGTGCCAGCAGCCCGAATTCAGCGGGAGTGGATACGCAGTATTTT
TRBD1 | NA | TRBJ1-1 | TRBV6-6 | CASSPGQGRNTEAFF | TGTGCCAGCAGTCCAGGACAGGGGAGGAACACTGAAGCTTTCTTT
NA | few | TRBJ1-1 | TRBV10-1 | CASRGDTEAFF | TGCGCCAGCCGGGGGGACACTGAAGCTTTCTTT
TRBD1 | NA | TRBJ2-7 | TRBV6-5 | CASSRGGQGFYEQYF | TGTGCCAGCAGTAGGGGGGGACAGGGGTTCTACGAGCAGTACTTC
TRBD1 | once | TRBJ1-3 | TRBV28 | CASRLGTGHSGNTIYF | TGTGCCAGCCGACTTGGGACAGGGCACTCTGGAAACACCATATATTTT
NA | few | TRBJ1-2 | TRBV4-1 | CASSHKTGYGYTF | TGCGCCAGCAGCCACAAGACAGGCTATGGCTACACCTTC
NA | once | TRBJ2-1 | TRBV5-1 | CASSPQGSSYNEQFF | TGCGCCAGCAGCCCCCAGGGTAGTTCCTACAATGAGCAGTTCTTC
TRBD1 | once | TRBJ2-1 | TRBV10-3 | CAMGGGQGAYNEQFF | TGTGCCATGGGGGGCGGACAGGGCGCCTACAATGAGCAGTTCTTC
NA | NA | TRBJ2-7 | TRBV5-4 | CASSPTASQYEQYF | TGTGCCAGCAGCCCGACGGCTAGTCAGTACGAGCAGTACTTC
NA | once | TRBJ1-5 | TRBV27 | CASSLWPNQPQHF | TGTGCCAGCAGTTTGTGGCCGAATCAGCCCCAGCATTTT
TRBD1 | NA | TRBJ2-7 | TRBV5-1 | CASSLRGQGVAYEQYF | TGCGCCAGCAGCTTGAGGGGACAGGGGGTGGCCTACGAGCAGTACTTC
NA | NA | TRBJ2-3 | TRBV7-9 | CAAGRNTDTQYF | TGTGCCGCGGGACGTAACACAGATACGCAGTATTTT
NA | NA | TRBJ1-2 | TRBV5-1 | CASTPAAGVVYGYTF | TGCGCCAGCACCCCGGCCGCAGGGGTTGTCTATGGCTACACCTTC
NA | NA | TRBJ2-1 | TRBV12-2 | CASRFYHPAASYNEQFF | TGTGCAAGTCGCTTCTATCATCCGGCGGCATCCTACAATGAGCAGTTCTTC
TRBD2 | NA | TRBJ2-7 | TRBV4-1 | CASSLGSGTYEQYF | TGCGCCAGCAGTCTAGGTAGCGGGACCTACGAGCAGTACTTC
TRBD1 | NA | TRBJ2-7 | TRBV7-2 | CASSARDRGSYEQYF | TGTGCCAGCAGCGCCCGGGACAGGGGCTCCTACGAGCAGTACTTC
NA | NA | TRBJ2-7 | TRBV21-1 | CASSKEVSGTGVPFYEQYF | TGTGCCAGCAGCAAAGAGGTGTCCGGGACAGGGGTCCCCTTCTACGAGCAGTACTTC
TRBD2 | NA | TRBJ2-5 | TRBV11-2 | CASSLGLAGKAQYF | TGTGCCAGCAGCTTGGGACTAGCGGGGAAGGCCCAGTACTTC
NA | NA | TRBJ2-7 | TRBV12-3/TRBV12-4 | CASRTDWFEQYF | TGTGCCAGCAGAACGGACTGGTTCGAGCAGTACTTC
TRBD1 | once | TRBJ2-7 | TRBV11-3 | CASSGGGQGSYEQYF | TGTGCCAGCAGCGGGGGGGGACAGGGTTCCTACGAGCAGTACTTC
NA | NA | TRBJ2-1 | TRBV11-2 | CASSMTRGEQFF | TGTGCCAGCAGCATGACTAGAGGTGAGCAGTTCTTC
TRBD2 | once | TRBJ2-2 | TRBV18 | CASSAFAGGNTGELFF | TGTGCCAGCTCGGCTTTTGCGGGAGGGAACACCGGGGAGCTGTTTTTT
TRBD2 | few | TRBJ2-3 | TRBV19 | CASSISHRERGGPADTQYF | TGTGCCAGTAGTATAAGTCACCGGGAGCGGGGGGGCCCCGCAGATACGCAGTATTTT
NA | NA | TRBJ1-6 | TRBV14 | CASSQDGQGLVREGNSPLHF | TGTGCCAGCAGCCAAGATGGTCAGGGTTTAGTAAGAGAAGGGAATTCACCCCTCCACTTT
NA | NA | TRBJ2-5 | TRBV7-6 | CASSHYFEPQETQYF | TGTGCCAGCAGCCATTATTTCGAGCCGCAAGAGACCCAGTACTTC
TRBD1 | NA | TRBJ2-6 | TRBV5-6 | CASSLRGQGNVLTF | TGTGCCAGCAGCTTACGGGGACAGGGGAACGTCCTGACTTTC
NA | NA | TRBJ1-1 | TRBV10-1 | CASPQSGYEAFF | TGCGCCTCACCGCAGTCGGGTTATGAAGCTTTCTTT
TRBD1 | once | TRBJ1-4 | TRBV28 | CASSLPAGGHGEKLFF | TGTGCCAGCAGTTTACCGGCAGGGGGCCATGGGGAAAAACTGTTTTTT
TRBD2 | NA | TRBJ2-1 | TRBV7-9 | CASSLGRGAGNNEQFF | TGTGCCAGCAGCTTAGGTCGAGGAGCGGGAAACAATGAGCAGTTCTTC
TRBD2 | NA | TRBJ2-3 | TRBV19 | CASSIGGGGTDTQYF | TGTGCCAGTAGTATAGGGGGGGGAGGGACAGATACGCAGTATTTT
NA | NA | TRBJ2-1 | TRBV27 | CASSLSAGSRGEQFF | TGTGCCAGCAGTTTAAGTGCGGGGAGCAGGGGGGAGCAGTTCTTC
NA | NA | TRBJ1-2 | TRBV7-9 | CASSQGRGDYGYTF | TGTGCCAGCAGCCAAGGCAGGGGTGACTATGGCTACACCTTC
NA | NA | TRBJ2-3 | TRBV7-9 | CASSLARDRTDTQYF | TGTGCCAGCAGCTTAGCCAGGGATCGCACAGATACGCAGTATTTT
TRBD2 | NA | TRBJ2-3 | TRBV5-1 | CASSLEAGGPGGGTQYF | TGCGCCAGCAGCTTGGAAGCGGGAGGACCAGGGGGGGGTACGCAGTATTTT
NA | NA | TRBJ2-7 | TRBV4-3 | CASSQAPPGDYEQYF | TGCGCCAGCAGCCAAGCTCCCCCGGGAGACTACGAGCAGTACTTC
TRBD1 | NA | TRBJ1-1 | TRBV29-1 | CSAPIRDRRTEAFF | TGCAGCGCCCCGATCCGGGACAGGAGGACTGAAGCTTTCTTT